This TCR beta chain was captured in a study of memory CD4+ T cells and cytomegalovirus serostatus. The sort gate was single viable CD3+CD4+CD8-CD45RO+ cells for memory CD4+ T cells. Profiled with immunoSEQ multiplex PCR; TCRdb holds only in-frame clones, not every one. The data show around 61,000 clones, about four fifths seen once. This CDR3 region has 16 residues. V dropped 3 bases and J dropped 8 bases, with 21 bases sitting between them. The germline V gene encodes CDR1 SGHNT and CDR2 YYREEE (reference sequence). V gene TRBV5-4 combines with J gene TRBJ2-1; D uncertain. This sequence originates from an adult in good health and CMV-seronegative. Source material: memory CD4+ T cells from blood. The CDR3 region has the DNA TGTGCCAGCAGCTCCCAATATACGGGCACAAAAGATGAGCAGTTCTTC. Amino acids: CASSSQYTGTKDEQFF.